The 18 T cell receptor beta chains below come from one sample, sequenced in a study of cytomegalovirus exposure and HLA in healthy donors. The PCR had 60 Vbeta and 13 Jbeta primers. Sequencing used immunoSEQ multiplex PCR; TCRdb keeps in-frame clones, though not all of them. The sample lists about 110,000 clones, 55% to 75% seen once, with approximately 8.2% in the top ten. Sequenced: PBMCs. These receptors were obtained from a woman in her forties in good health and CMV-seropositive.

This chain uses TRBV7-2 with TRBJ2-7; D is unclear. The ends were cut back, 2 bases at V and 6 bases at J, with 11 bases in the middle. Germline V gene lookup returns CDR1 SGHTA and CDR2 FQGNSA. CDR3 length: 13 amino acids. The CDR3 nucleotides read TGTGCCAGCAGCTTAAAAATTTCAGGCGAGCAGTACTTC. This encodes CASSLKISGEQYF. The full variable domain, its missing parts supplied by reference TRBV7-2 and TRBJ2-7, is GAGVSQSPSNKVTEKGKDVELRCDPISGHTALYWYRQSLGQGLEFLIYFQGNSAPDKSGLPSDRFSAERTGGSVSTLTIQRTQQEDSAVYLCASSLKISGEQYFGPGTRLTVT.

The chain carries TRBV7-2 and TRBJ1-4, with 7 bases fitting TRBD1. The junction had 6 bases not matched to a gene; V was cut back by 5 bases and J by 3 bases. Germline lookup yields CDR1 SGHTA and CDR2 FQGNSA. The CDR3 is made up of 15 amino acids. CDR3: CASSPRTGSNEKLFF. The CDR3 DNA reads TGTGCCAGCAGCCCAAGGACAGGTTCTAATGAAAAACTGTTTTTT.

This clone has a handful of counts. The gene calls are TRBV5-1 and TRBJ2-3; D perhaps matches TRBD2 (6 bases). Germline CDR1 is SGHRS and CDR2 is YFSETQ. The CDR3 runs 14 residues. V was clipped by 4 bases and J by 0 bases, with 9 bases between them. The CDR3 sequence: CASSVGTSTDTQYF. For the CDR3, the DNA is TGCGCCAGCAGCGTGGGGACTAGCACAGATACGCAGTATTTT.

This chain connects TRBV11-2 to TRBJ1-6; no firm D call. V gave up 6 bases and J gave up 0 bases, with 9 bases separating them. The V gene's germline CDR1 is SGHAT and CDR2 FQNNGV. The CDR3 loop spans 15 amino acids. CDR3 DNA: TGTGCCAGCAGTCTGGAGAGCTCCTATAATTCACCCCTCCACTTT. This encodes CASSLESSYNSPLHF. Based on the CDR3 plus reference TRBV11-2 and TRBJ1-6, the full variable domain is EAGVAQSPRYKIIEKRQSVAFWCNPISGHATLYWYQQILGQGPKLLIQFQNNGVVDDSQLPKDRFSAERLKGVDSTLKIQPAKLEDSAVYLCASSLESSYNSPLHFGNGTRLTVT.

This clone was seen more than once but under ten times. This chain uses TRBV18 with TRBJ2-5; D may be TRBD1 (5 bases). Trimming cost V 6 bases and J 1 base, with 9 bases left between them. Germline values: CDR1 KGHSH, CDR2 LQKENI. CDR3 length: 13 amino acids. Written as DNA, the CDR3 is TGTGCCAGCTCCCAGGGCTTCCAAGAGACCCAGTACTTC. The encoded protein is CASSQGFQETQYF.

The chain couples TRBV7-2 to TRBJ2-3; tentative D call: TRBD2 (6 bases). Germline loops: CDR1 SGHTA, CDR2 FQGNSA. V shed 3 bases and J shed 4 bases, with 17 bases lying between them. This CDR3 region has 16 residues. The CDR3 DNA is TGTGCCAGCAGCTTCATCGCCGGGAGTTTCCCAGATACGCAGTATTTT. Its translation: CASSFIAGSFPDTQYF.

The chain joins TRBV5-1 to TRBJ1-2, with D perhaps TRBD1 (5 bases). V lost 0 bases and J 0 bases, leaving 6 bases between the germline ends. Looked up from germline, CDR1 is SGHRS and CDR2 is YFSETQ. This CDR3 has 14 amino acids. The CDR3 is CASSLGQPNYGYTF. Here the CDR3 DNA reads TGCGCCAGCAGCTTGGGACAGCCTAACTATGGCTACACCTTC.

Only a few counts were recorded for this clone. The chain is built from TRBV6-5 and TRBJ1-1; a weak D match, TRBD1 (5 bases). V shed 4 bases and J shed 1 base, with 13 bases lying between them. Per germline, CDR1 MNHEY and CDR2 SVGAGI. The CDR3 runs 15 residues. CDR3 loop: CASSSPGGANTEAFF. In DNA, the CDR3 is TGTGCCAGCAGTTCGCCGGGGGGAGCGAACACTGAAGCTTTCTTT.

The J gene is TRBJ2-3, the V gene TRBV5-4; weak D call: TRBD2 (5 bases). The CDR3 contains 15 residues. Trimming removed 5 bases at V and 0 bases at J, with 13 bases between. Germline CDR1 and CDR2: SGHNT and YYREEE (reference sequence). The CDR3 here is CASRYGGTSTDTQYF. The CDR3 DNA sequence: TGTGCCAGCAGATACGGAGGTACTAGCACAGATACGCAGTATTTT.

V usage is TRBV27 and J usage is TRBJ2-7; no reliable D call. Looked up from germline, CDR1 is MNHEY and CDR2 is SMNVEV (reference sequence). The CDR3 is 13 amino acids. Trimming cost V 5 bases and J 4 bases, with 12 bases left between them. The CDR3 loop reads CASSPRDWYEQYF. The DNA for the CDR3 is TGTGCCAGCAGTCCTAGAGACTGGTACGAGCAGTACTTC.

The CDR3 nucleotides are TGTGCCAGCAGCGTAGAGGCAGGGGGACGCGAGCAGTACTTC. Translation: CASSVEAGGREQYF. This chain connects TRBV9 to TRBJ2-7; 7 nucleotides match TRBD1. The length of the CDR3 is 14 residues. V lost 0 bases and J lost 6; bases outside the gene matches: 6. Germline CDR1 is SGDLS and CDR2 is YYNGEE.

Concerning this clone: Distinct nucleotide sequences in the sample also encode this CDR3. The chain employs TRBV2 and TRBJ2-5, with TRBD1 matching 8 bases. The CDR3 runs 13 residues. Per the germline V gene, CDR1 is SNHLY and CDR2 is FYNNEI. Losses at the gene ends were 4 bases for V and 4 bases for J; bases not matched to a gene: 2. Here the CDR3 reads CASSGGQGETQYF. The CDR3 DNA follows: TGTGCCAGCAGTGGAGGACAGGGAGAGACCCAGTACTTC.

With respect to this clone: This sample includes further DNA sequences coding for the same CDR3. This chain connects TRBV9 to TRBJ2-1; D not resolved. The CDR3 has 13 amino acids. V was trimmed by 3 bases and J by 0 bases, leaving 4 bases between them. Germline V gene sequence: CDR1 SGDLS, CDR2 YYNGEE. The DNA of the CDR3 is TGTGCCAGCAGCGCGAGCTCCTACAATGAGCAGTTCTTC. This codes for CASSASSYNEQFF.

The chain combines TRBV5-1 with TRBJ2-1; TRBD2 aligns across 14 bases. Germline-derived CDR1 and CDR2 are SGHRS and YFSETQ. There are 18 residues in the CDR3. V trimming: 4 bases; J trimming: 6 bases; junction bases outside the gene matches: 12. CDR3 loop: CASSPGLAGVTWANEQFF. The CDR3 DNA reads as TGCGCCAGCAGCCCGGGACTAGCGGGGGTAACGTGGGCCAATGAGCAGTTCTTC.

The rearrangement links TRBV7-2 to TRBJ1-3, with D possibly being TRBD1 (5 bases). The germline CDR1 and CDR2 sequences are SGHTA and FQGNSA. The V end was cut by 1 base, the J end by 7 bases, with 11 bases between. The CDR3 runs 14 residues. CDR3 protein: CASSLGGSGNTIYF. In DNA, the CDR3 is TGTGCCAGCAGCTTAGGGGGGAGCGGGAACACCATATATTTT.

J is TRBJ1-3 and V is TRBV6-1, with D possibly matching TRBD1 (6 bases). Germline-derived CDR1 and CDR2 are MNHNS and SASEGT. V was clipped by 2 bases and J by 7 bases, with 9 bases between them. The CDR3 sequence is 13 residues long. The CDR3 is CASSEQGYNTIYF. As DNA, the CDR3 is TGTGCCAGCAGTGAACAGGGGTACAACACCATATATTTT.

Only a few counts were recorded for this clone. J is TRBJ1-1 and V is TRBV4-3; D perhaps matches TRBD1 (6 bases). Germline CDR1 is LGHNA and CDR2 is YSLEER. This CDR3 region has 13 residues. V lost 4 bases, J lost 7 bases, and 13 bases lay in between. Here the CDR3 DNA reads TGCGCCAGCAGCCCCCTTGCCAGGGGTGAAGCTTTCTTT. It yields the protein CASSPLARGEAFF.

This clone was seen a handful of times. The V call is TRBV6-5, the J call TRBJ1-1, with D unresolved. Trimming cost V 3 bases and J 4 bases, with 9 bases left between them. From germline, CDR1 is MNHEY and CDR2 SVGAGI. This CDR3 spans 13 amino acids. The CDR3 here is CASSYTRGTEAFF. Written as DNA, the CDR3 is TGTGCCAGCAGTTATACTCGGGGCACTGAAGCTTTCTTT.